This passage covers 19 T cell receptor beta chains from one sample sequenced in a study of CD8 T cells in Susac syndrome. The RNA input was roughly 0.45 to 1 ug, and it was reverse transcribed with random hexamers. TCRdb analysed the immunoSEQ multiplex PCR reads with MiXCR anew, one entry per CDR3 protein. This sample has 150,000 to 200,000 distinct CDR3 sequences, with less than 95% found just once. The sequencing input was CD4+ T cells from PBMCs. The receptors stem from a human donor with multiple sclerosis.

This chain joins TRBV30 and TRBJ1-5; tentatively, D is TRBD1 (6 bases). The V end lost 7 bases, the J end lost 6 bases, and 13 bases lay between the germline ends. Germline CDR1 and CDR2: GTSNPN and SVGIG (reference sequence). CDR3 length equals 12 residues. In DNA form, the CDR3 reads TGTGCCTACACGACAGGTGCTCAGCCCCAGCATTTT. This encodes CAYTTGAQPQHF.

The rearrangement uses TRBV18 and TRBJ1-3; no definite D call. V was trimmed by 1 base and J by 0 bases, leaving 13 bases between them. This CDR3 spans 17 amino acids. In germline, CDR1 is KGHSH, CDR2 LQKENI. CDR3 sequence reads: CASSPRVSTGSGNTIYF. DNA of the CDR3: TGTGCCAGCTCACCACGGGTCTCGACTGGCTCTGGAAACACCATATATTTT.

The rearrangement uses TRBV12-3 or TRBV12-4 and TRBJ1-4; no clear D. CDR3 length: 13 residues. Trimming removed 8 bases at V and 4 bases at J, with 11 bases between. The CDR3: CASSRAGNEKLFF. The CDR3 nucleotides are TGTGCCAGCTCGAGGGCCGGTAATGAAAAACTGTTTTTT.

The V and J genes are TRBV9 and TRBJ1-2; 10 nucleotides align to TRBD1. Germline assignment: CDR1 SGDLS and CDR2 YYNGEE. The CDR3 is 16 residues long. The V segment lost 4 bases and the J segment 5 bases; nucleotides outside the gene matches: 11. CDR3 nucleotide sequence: TGTGCCAGCAGCCCTTTCGACAGGGGGCTAGGTTATGGCTACACCTTC. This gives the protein CASSPFDRGLGYGYTF.

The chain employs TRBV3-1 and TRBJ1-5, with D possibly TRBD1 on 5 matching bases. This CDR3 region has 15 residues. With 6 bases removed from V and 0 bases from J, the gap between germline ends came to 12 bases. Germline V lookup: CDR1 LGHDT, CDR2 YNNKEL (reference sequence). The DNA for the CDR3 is TGTGCCAGCAGGTCAGGGATTAGTAGCAATCAGCCCCAGCATTTT. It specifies CASRSGISSNQPQHF.

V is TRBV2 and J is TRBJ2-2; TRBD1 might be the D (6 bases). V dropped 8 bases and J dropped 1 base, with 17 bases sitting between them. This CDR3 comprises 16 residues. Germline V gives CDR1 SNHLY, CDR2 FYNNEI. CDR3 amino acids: CASDGDTGWNTGELFF. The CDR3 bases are TGTGCCAGCGATGGGGATACAGGGTGGAACACCGGGGAGCTGTTTTTT. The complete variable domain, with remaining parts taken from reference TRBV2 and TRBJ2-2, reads EPEVTQTPSHQVTQMGQEVILRCVPISNHLYFYWYRQILGQKVEFLVSFYNNEISEKSEIFDDQFSVERPDGSNFTLKIRSTKLEDSAMYFCASDGDTGWNTGELFFGEGSRLTVL.

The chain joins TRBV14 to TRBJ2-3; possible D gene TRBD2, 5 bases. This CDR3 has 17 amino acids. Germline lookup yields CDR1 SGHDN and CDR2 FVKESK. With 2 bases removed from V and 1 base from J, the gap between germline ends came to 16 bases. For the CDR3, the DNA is TGTGCCAGCAGCCAACTAGCAGTCCATAGTGGCACAGATACGCAGTATTTT. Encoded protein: CASSQLAVHSGTDTQYF.

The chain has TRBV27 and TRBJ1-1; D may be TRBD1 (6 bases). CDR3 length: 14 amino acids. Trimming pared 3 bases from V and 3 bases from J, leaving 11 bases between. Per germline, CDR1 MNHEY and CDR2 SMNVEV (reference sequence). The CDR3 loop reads CASSFSAGDTEAFF. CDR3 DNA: TGTGCCAGCAGTTTTTCGGCAGGGGACACTGAAGCTTTCTTT.

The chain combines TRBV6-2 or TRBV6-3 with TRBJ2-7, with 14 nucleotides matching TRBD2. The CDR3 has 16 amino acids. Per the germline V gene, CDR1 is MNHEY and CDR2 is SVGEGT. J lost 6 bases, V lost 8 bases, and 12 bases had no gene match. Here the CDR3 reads CASGHPGLAGVREQYF. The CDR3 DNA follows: TGTGCCAGCGGGCACCCGGGACTAGCGGGAGTCCGCGAGCAGTACTTC.

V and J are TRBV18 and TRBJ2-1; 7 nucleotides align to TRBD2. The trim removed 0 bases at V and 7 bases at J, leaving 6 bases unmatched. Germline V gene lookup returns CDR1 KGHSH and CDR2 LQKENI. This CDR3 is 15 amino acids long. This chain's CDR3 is CASSPPAGVRNEQFF. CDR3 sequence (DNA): TGTGCCAGCTCACCACCTGCGGGAGTTAGGAATGAGCAGTTCTTC. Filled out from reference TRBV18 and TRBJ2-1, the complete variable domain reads NAGVMQNPRHLVRRRGQEARLRCSPMKGHSHVYWYRQLPEEGLKFMVYLQKENIIDESGMPKERFSAEFPKEGPSILRIQQVVRGDSAAYFCASSPPAGVRNEQFFGPGTRLTVL.

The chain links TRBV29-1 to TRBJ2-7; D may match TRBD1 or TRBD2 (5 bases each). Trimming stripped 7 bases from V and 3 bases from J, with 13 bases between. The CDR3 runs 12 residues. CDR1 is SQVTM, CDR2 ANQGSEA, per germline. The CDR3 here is CSAGTGRYEQYF. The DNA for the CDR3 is TGCAGCGCCGGGACCGGACGCTACGAGCAGTACTTC.

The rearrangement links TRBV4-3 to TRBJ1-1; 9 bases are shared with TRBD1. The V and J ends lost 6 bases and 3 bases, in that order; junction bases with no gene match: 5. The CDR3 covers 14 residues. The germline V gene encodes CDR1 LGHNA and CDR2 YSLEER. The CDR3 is CASREQGADTEAFF. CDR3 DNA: TGCGCCAGCAGAGAACAGGGGGCGGACACTGAAGCTTTCTTT.

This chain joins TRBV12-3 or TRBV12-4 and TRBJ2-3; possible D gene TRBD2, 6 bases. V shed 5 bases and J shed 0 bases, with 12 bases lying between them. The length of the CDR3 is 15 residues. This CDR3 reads CASSLRDFSTDTQYF. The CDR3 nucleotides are TGTGCCAGCAGTCTACGGGACTTCAGCACAGATACGCAGTATTTT.

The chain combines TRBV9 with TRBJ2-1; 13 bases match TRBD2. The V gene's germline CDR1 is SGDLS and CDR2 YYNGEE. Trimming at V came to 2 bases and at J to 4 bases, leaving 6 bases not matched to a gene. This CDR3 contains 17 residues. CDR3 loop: CASSVTSGRTGYNEQFF. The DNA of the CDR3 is TGTGCCAGCAGCGTGACTAGCGGGAGGACTGGGTACAATGAGCAGTTCTTC.

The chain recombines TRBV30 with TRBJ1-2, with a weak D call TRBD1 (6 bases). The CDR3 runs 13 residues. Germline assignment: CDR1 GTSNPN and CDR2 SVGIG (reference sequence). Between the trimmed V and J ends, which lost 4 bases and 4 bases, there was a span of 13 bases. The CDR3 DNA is TGTGCCTGGACCTCGGGACACCGCTATGGCTACACCTTC. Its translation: CAWTSGHRYGYTF.

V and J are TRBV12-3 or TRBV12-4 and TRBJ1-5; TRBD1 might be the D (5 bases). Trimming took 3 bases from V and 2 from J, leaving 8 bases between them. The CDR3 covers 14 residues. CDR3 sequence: CASSLWDRNQPQHF. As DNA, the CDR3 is TGTGCCAGCAGTTTGTGGGACCGCAATCAGCCCCAGCATTTT.

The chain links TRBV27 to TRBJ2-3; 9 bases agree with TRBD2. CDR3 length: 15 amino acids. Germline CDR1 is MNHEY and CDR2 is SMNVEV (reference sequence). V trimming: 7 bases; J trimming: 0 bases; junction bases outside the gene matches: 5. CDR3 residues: CASTGLAGSTDTQYF. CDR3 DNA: TGTGCCAGCACGGGCCTAGCGGGGAGCACAGATACGCAGTATTTT.

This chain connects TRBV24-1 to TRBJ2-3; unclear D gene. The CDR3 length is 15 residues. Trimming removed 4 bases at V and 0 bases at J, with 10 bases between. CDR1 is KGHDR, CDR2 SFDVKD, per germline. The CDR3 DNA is TGTGCCACCAGTGACCCCAACGGGAGCACAGATACGCAGTATTTT. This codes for CATSDPNGSTDTQYF.

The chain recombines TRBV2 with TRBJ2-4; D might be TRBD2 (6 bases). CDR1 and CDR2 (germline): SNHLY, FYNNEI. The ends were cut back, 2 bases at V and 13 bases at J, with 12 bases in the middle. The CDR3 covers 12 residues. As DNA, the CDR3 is TGTGCCAGCAGTGAACGGGAGAAAGAGCAGTACTTC. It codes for CASSEREKEQYF.